This TCR beta chain appears in the sequencing data of a study of regulatory T cells in long-lasting Graves disease. TCR beta libraries were built with iRepertoire HTBI primers and Arm-PCR of CDR3 regions. TCRdb ran MiXCR on the multiplex PCR reads and lists one entry per CDR3 protein. This table holds 200,000 to 250,000 distinct CDR3 sequences, 20% found once. CDR3 length equals 18 residues. After removal of 5 bases from V and 0 bases from J, the junction contained 14 bases not matched to a gene. CDR1 is MNHNS, CDR2 SASEGT, per germline. This clonotype was recorded once. Time point here: newly diagnosed GD, antithyroid drugs for less than 3 months. The TCR library was prepared using RNA isolated from PBMCs.

The sequenced sample was peripheral blood mononuclear cells (PBMCs), obtained at new diagnosis, from a patient treated with antithyroid drugs. The TCR originated in a female donor with Graves disease. This sequence joins TRBV6-1 and TRBJ2-7; the match to TRBD2 covers 9 bases. DNA of the CDR3: TGTGCCAGCAGTCCTAGGGCTAGCGGGGACTTCTCCTCCTACGAGCAGTACTTC. Its protein is CASSPRASGDFSSYEQYF.